A single sample is the source of the 18 T cell receptor beta chains below, sequenced in a study of cytomegalovirus exposure and HLA in healthy donors. It was with 60 Vbeta and 13 Jbeta primers that the PCR ran. Libraries were prepared by immunoSEQ multiplex PCR; TCRdb keeps only in-frame clonotypes and omits some of them. In the table there are approximately 100,000 clones, 65% to 80% of which are singletons. Sequencing was carried out using PBMCs. Receptors originate from a woman aged 40 to 55 in good health and CMV-seronegative.

A remark on this clone: The junction shows a germline mismatch at one end, possibly a read error. The V gene is TRBV7-7, the J gene TRBJ2-2, with 9 bases lining up with TRBD2. CDR3 length equals 18 residues. Germline loops: CDR1 SSHAT, CDR2 FNYEAQ (reference sequence). The CDR3: CASSLGETSGTNTGELFF. For the CDR3, the DNA is TGTGCTAGCAGCTTAGGAGAGACTAGCGGCACGAACACCGGGGAGCTGTTTTTT. Full variable domain (outside the CDR3, taken from reference TRBV7-7 and TRBJ2-2): GAGVSQSPRYKVTKRGQDVTLRCDPISSHATLYWYQQALGQGPEFLTYFNYEAQPDKSGLPSDRFSAERPEGSISTLTIQRTEQRDSAMYRCASSLGETSGTNTGELFFGEGSRLTVL.

Remarks on this clone: An end of the junction does not agree with germline; a read error may underlie this. The genes are TRBV7-9 and TRBJ2-3; 10 bases match TRBD2. CDR1 is SEHNR, CDR2 FQNEAQ, per germline (reference sequence). The CDR3 covers 18 residues. CDR3 protein: CSSSSNLPGLAFTDMQYF. DNA of the CDR3: TGTTCCAGCAGCTCCAATTTACCGGGACTAGCGTTTACAGATATGCAGTATTTT.

The gene calls are TRBV7-2 and TRBJ1-5, with 10 bases fitting TRBD1. The germline gives CDR1 SGHTA, CDR2 FQGNSA. The CDR3 totals 17 residues. The V segment lost 1 base and the J segment 5 bases; nucleotides outside the gene matches: 8. As DNA, the CDR3 is TGTGCCAGCAGCTTAGGCCCAGCGGGACAGGGGTATCAGCCCCAGCATTTT. Its protein product is CASSLGPAGQGYQPQHF.

V and J are TRBV15 and TRBJ1-2; D may be TRBD1 (5 bases). The V end lost 0 bases, the J end lost 1 base, and 9 bases lay between the germline ends. The CDR3 runs to 15 residues. The germline CDR1 and CDR2 sequences are LNHNV and YYDKDF (reference sequence). CDR3 region: CATSRDRQLNYGYTF. In DNA form, the CDR3 reads TGTGCCACCAGCAGAGATAGACAGCTTAACTATGGCTACACCTTC.

The rearrangement uses TRBV29-1 and TRBJ1-1, with D tentatively TRBD1 (5 bases). The germline gives CDR1 SQVTM, CDR2 ANQGSEA. V was trimmed by 3 bases and J by 6 bases, leaving 5 bases between them. The CDR3 consists of 10 residues. The CDR3 loop is CSVEGPEAFF. CDR3 nucleotides: TGCAGCGTTGAGGGGCCTGAAGCTTTCTTT.

Only a few counts were recorded for this clone. The chain combines TRBV7-2 with TRBJ2-7; TRBD2 matches at 13 bases. Germline V CDR1 and CDR2: SGHTA, FQGNSA. Unmatched junction bases numbered 10, after V lost 5 bases and J lost 0 bases. The CDR3 covers 18 residues. DNA for the CDR3: TGTGCCAGCAGCGGGGGACTAGCGGGGTCTCGTTTCTCCTACGAGCAGTACTTC. As protein: CASSGGLAGSRFSYEQYF.

This clone was picked up a small number of times. The chain employs TRBV27 and TRBJ1-2; 9 positions agree with TRBD1. The V gene end was trimmed by 3 bases and the J gene end by 2 bases; junction bases not matched to a gene: 1. The CDR3 is 14 residues long. In germline, CDR1 is MNHEY, CDR2 SMNVEV (reference sequence). This CDR3 reads CASSFGQGNYGYTF. DNA of the CDR3: TGTGCCAGCAGTTTCGGACAGGGGAACTATGGCTACACCTTC.

The rearrangement joins TRBV5-1 to TRBJ2-3, with D possibly TRBD2 on 6 matching bases. V lost 0 bases and J 4 bases, leaving 15 bases between the germline ends. Germline CDR1 is SGHRS and CDR2 is YFSETQ. The CDR3 length is 16 residues. The CDR3 coding sequence is TGCGCCAGCAGCTTGGAAGACGGGAGTAGAGCAGATACGCAGTATTTT. Translation gives CASSLEDGSRADTQYF.

V gene TRBV28 combines with J gene TRBJ1-1, with D tentatively TRBD1 (5 bases). With 6 bases removed from V and 6 bases from J, the gap between germline ends came to 11 bases. The CDR3 consists of 12 residues. Germline CDR1 MDHEN, CDR2 SYDVKM. The CDR3 spells CASRDSPSEAFF. The CDR3 DNA is TGTGCCAGCAGAGACAGCCCCTCTGAAGCTTTCTTT.

The genes are TRBV9 and TRBJ2-1, with TRBD1 as a possible D gene (6 bases). With 0 bases removed from V and 4 bases from J, the gap between germline ends came to 14 bases. Germline CDR1 SGDLS, CDR2 YYNGEE. The CDR3 length is 16 residues. CDR3 in DNA: TGTGCCAGCAGCGTAGGGAGAACAGGGATTTACAATGAGCAGTTCTTC. Protein sequence: CASSVGRTGIYNEQFF.

The chain links TRBV7-9 to TRBJ1-4; 9 bases align to TRBD1. The ends lost 4 bases at V and 8 bases at J; junction bases unmatched: 8. The germline V gene has CDR1 SEHNR and CDR2 FQNEAQ (reference sequence). The CDR3 has 15 amino acids. CDR3 bases: TGTGCCAGCAGCTCGTCACAGGGGGCTAGGGAAAAACTGTTTTTT. It encodes CASSSSQGAREKLFF.

This clone was observed once. The J gene is TRBJ2-1, the V gene TRBV12-5; 7 positions agree with TRBD2. Germline trimming cut 1 base from V and 4 bases from J; bases unmatched to any gene: 10. Germline V gives CDR1 LGHNT, CDR2 FRNRAP. The CDR3 covers 17 residues. DNA for the CDR3: TGTGCTAGTGGTTTGGGGGGGAGGGCAGGAGGGTACAATGAGCAGTTCTTC. Its translation: CASGLGGRAGGYNEQFF.

This clone was detected only a few times. The chain joins TRBV7-2 to TRBJ1-6, with a tentative D call TRBD1 (6 bases). V was clipped by 5 bases and J by 0 bases, with 11 bases between them. The CDR3 loop spans 16 amino acids. The germline gives CDR1 SGHTA, CDR2 FQGNSA. The CDR3 DNA sequence: TGTGCCAGCAGCCAAAGGGGGGGCTCCTATAATTCACCCCTCCACTTT. Encoded protein: CASSQRGGSYNSPLHF. Using reference TRBV7-2 and TRBJ1-6 for the parts outside the CDR3, the full variable domain is GAGVSQSPSNKVTEKGKDVELRCDPISGHTALYWYRQSLGQGLEFLIYFQGNSAPDKSGLPSDRFSAERTGGSVSTLTIQRTQQEDSAVYLCASSQRGGSYNSPLHFGNGTRLTVT.

This clone turned up a few times. The chain uses TRBV30 and TRBJ2-1, with 7 bases matching TRBD2. The V gene's germline CDR1 is GTSNPN and CDR2 SVGIG (reference sequence). Unmatched junction bases numbered 1, after V lost 2 bases and J lost 9 bases. The CDR3 loop spans 11 amino acids. The CDR3 region has the DNA TGTGCCTGGAGTAGGGAGGGTGAGCAGTTCTTC. It specifies CAWSREGEQFF. Full variable domain (missing parts from reference TRBV30 and TRBJ2-1): SQTIHQWPATLVQPVGSPLSLECTVEGTSNPNLYWYRQAAGRGLQLLFYSVGIGQISSEVPQNLSASRPQDRQFILSSKKLLLSDSGFYLCAWSREGEQFFGPGTRLTVL.

The V gene is TRBV7-8, the J gene TRBJ1-3; D is ambiguous. The CDR3 spans 14 residues. Trimming pared 0 bases from V and 1 base from J, leaving 4 bases between. Germline values: CDR1 SGHVS, CDR2 FQNEAQ. CDR3 nucleotide sequence: TGTGCCAGCAGCTTAGCCCAGTCTGGAAACACCATATATTTT. As protein: CASSLAQSGNTIYF.

The chain employs TRBV5-1 and TRBJ2-7; 8 bases align to TRBD2. Germline CDR1 is SGHRS and CDR2 is YFSETQ. The V gene end was trimmed by 2 bases and the J gene end by 4 bases; junction bases not matched to a gene: 2. This CDR3 has 13 amino acids. The CDR3 DNA is TGCGCCAGCAGCTTTAGCGGGATTTACGAGCAGTACTTC. It yields the protein CASSFSGIYEQYF.

The chain employs TRBV29-1 and TRBJ1-2; D unclear. Germline V gene data show CDR1 as SQVTM and CDR2 as ANQGSEA. This CDR3 spans 13 amino acids. V gave up 4 bases and J gave up 5 bases, with 14 bases separating them. The CDR3: CSVGAAVAYGYTF. As DNA, the CDR3 is TGCAGCGTTGGAGCTGCAGTAGCGTATGGCTACACCTTC. Supplemented by reference TRBV29-1 and TRBJ1-2, the full variable domain reads SAVISQKPSRDICQRGTSLTIQCQVDSQVTMMFWYRQQPGQSLTLIATANQGSEATYESGFVIDKFPISRPNLTFSTLTVSNMSPEDSSIYLCSVGAAVAYGYTFGSGTRLTVV.

The chain links TRBV5-1 to TRBJ2-5, with 15 bases fitting TRBD2. The CDR3 covers 16 residues. With V trimmed by 4 bases and J by 9 bases, 10 bases remained unmatched. Looked up from germline, CDR1 is SGHRS and CDR2 is YFSETQ. CDR3: CASSRTSGRAAEAQYF. The CDR3, as DNA: TGCGCCAGCAGCAGGACTAGCGGGAGGGCCGCCGAGGCCCAGTACTTC.